The present entry profiles one TCR beta chain with its context. V was pared by 1 base and J by 4 bases, with 13 bases between. Germline assignment: CDR1 GTSNPN and CDR2 SVGIG (reference sequence). This CDR3 is 14 amino acids long. The data were obtained in a study of cytomegalovirus exposure and HLA in healthy donors. The PCR had 60 Vbeta and 13 Jbeta primers. The data were produced by immunoSEQ multiplex PCR, yet TCRdb's version contains in-frame clones alone and is incomplete. The top ten hold approximately 5% of the sample, which has tens of thousands of clones, 65% to 85% seen once. The chain couples TRBV30 to TRBJ1-1; D is possibly TRBD1 (5 bases). This TCR came from a man aged 55 to 70 in good health and CMV-seropositive. The sequenced sample was PBMCs. The CDR3 loop is CAWSEYFGGTEAFF. The CDR3 coding sequence is TGTGCCTGGAGTGAGTATTTCGGGGGCACTGAAGCTTTCTTT. Drawing the rest from reference TRBV30 and TRBJ1-1, the complete variable domain is SQTIHQWPATLVQPVGSPLSLECTVEGTSNPNLYWYRQAAGRGLQLLFYSVGIGQISSEVPQNLSASRPQDRQFILSSKKLLLSDSGFYLCAWSEYFGGTEAFFGQGTRLTVV.